This record concerns one T cell receptor (beta chain) sequence. This entry belongs to a study of blood T cell repertoires in COVID-19. As for the study in general: Both acute and convalescent COVID-19 samples were obtained from the United States, Italy and Spain. T cells, B-cell-depleted T cells, or PBMCs supplied cDNA or gDNA.

There are 14 residues in the CDR3. Trimming removed 2 bases from V and 7 bases from J; junction bases left unmatched: 5. In germline, CDR1 is SGHNT, CDR2 YYREEE (reference sequence). The authors' processing: Reference gene primer amplification gave estimated nucleated cell counts. Method: immunoSEQ multiplex PCR; TCRdb's copy keeps in-frame clones and lacks some. The D gene and trimming were derived from the DNA, and the V and J assignments and clone size from that table. The sample contains about 180,000 clones, just under 80% of which appear only once. This TCR came from a man aged 65 to 79 with active or convalescent COVID-19. Sequencing used peripheral blood. V is TRBV5-4 and J is TRBJ2-7; the match to TRBD2 covers 11 bases. The DNA for the CDR3 is TGTGCCAGCAGCTTTAGCGGGAGGGCCCGGGAGCAGTACTTC. Amino acids: CASSFSGRAREQYF.